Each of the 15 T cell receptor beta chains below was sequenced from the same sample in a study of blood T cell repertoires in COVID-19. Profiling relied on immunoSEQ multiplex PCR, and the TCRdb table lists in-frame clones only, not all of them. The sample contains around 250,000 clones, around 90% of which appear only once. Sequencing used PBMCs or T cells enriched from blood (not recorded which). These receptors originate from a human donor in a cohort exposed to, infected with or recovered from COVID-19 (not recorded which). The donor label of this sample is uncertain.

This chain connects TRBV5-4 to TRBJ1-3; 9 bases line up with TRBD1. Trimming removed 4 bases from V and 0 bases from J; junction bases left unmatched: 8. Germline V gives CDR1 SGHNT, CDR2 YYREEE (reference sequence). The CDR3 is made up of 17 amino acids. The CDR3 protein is CASSVDRGLRSGNTIYF. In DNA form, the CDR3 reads TGTGCCAGCAGCGTGGACAGGGGCCTTCGCTCTGGAAACACCATATATTTT. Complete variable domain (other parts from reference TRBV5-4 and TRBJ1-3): ETGVTQSPTHLIKTRGQQVTLRCSSQSGHNTVSWYQQALGQGPQFIFQYYREEENGRGNFPPRFSGLQFPNYSSELNVNALELDDSALYLCASSVDRGLRSGNTIYFGEGSWLTVV.

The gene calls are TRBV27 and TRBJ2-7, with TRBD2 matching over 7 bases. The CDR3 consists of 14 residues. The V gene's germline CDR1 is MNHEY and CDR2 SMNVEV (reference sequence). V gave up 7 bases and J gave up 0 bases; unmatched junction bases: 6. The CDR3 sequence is CASNPSGSSYEQYF. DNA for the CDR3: TGTGCCAGCAACCCTAGCGGTAGCTCCTACGAGCAGTACTTC.

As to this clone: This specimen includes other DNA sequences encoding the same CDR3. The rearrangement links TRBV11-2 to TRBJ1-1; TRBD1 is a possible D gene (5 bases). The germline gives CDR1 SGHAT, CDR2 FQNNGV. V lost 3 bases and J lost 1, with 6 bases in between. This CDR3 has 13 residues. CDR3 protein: CASSFTGNTEAFF. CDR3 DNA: TGTGCCAGCAGCTTTACAGGGAACACTGAAGCTTTCTTT.

The CDR3 reads CASSETLNYGYTF. The CDR3 DNA reads TGTGCCAGCAGCGAAACACTAAACTATGGCTACACCTTC. This chain links TRBV7-9 with TRBJ1-2; D is ambiguous. There are 13 residues in the CDR3. Between the trimmed V and J ends, which lost 5 bases and 2 bases, there was a span of 9 bases. From germline, CDR1 is SEHNR and CDR2 FQNEAQ (reference sequence).

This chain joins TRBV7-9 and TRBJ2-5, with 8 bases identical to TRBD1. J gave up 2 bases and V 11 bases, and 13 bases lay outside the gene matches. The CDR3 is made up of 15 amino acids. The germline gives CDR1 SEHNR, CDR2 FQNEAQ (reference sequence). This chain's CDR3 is CAGIKTGGPQETQYF. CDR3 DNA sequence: TGTGCCGGAATAAAAACAGGGGGGCCTCAAGAGACCCAGTACTTC.

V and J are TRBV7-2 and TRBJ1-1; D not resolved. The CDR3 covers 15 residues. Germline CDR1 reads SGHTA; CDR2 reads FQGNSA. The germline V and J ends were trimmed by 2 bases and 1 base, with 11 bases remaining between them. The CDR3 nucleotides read TGTGCCAGCAGCTTAATTGGCAAGTCGAACACTGAAGCTTTCTTT. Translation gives CASSLIGKSNTEAFF.

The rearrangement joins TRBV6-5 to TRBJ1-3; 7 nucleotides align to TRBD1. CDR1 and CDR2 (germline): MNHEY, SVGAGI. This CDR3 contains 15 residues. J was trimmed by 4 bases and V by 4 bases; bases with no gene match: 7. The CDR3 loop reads CASSFTQGDGNTIYF. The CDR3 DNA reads TGTGCCAGCAGTTTTACCCAGGGGGACGGAAACACCATATATTTT.

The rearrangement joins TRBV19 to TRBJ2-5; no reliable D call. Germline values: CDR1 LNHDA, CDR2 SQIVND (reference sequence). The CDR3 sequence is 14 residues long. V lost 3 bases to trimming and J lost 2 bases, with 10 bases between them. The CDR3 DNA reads TGTGCCAGTAGTATCGCAAGCGTTCAAGAGACCCAGTACTTC. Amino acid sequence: CASSIASVQETQYF.

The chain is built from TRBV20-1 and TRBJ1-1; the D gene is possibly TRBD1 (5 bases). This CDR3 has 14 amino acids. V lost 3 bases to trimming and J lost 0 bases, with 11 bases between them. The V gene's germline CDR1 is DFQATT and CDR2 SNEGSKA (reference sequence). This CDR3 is CSASRDSLNTEAFF. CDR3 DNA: TGCAGTGCTAGTCGAGACAGCCTGAACACTGAAGCTTTCTTT.

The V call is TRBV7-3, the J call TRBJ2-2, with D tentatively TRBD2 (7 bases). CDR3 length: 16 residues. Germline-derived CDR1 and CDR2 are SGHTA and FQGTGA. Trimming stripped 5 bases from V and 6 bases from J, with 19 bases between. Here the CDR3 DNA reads TGTGCCAGCAGCCCCCCCACGGTCGGGGGGCCCGGGGAGCTGTTTTTT. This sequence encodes CASSPPTVGGPGELFF.

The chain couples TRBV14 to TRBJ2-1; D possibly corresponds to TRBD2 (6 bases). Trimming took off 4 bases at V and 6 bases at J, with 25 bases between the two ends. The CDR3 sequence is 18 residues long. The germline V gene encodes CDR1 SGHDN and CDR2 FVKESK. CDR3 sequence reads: CASSPRWGTGTSRNEQFF. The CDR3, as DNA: TGTGCCAGCAGCCCCAGATGGGGTACGGGTACTAGCCGCAATGAGCAGTTCTTC.

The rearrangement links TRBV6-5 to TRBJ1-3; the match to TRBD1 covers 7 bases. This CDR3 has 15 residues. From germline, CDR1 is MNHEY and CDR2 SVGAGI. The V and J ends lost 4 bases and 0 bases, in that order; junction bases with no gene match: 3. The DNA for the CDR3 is TGTGCCAGCAGTTGGGGACAGCACTCTGGAAACACCATATATTTT. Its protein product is CASSWGQHSGNTIYF.

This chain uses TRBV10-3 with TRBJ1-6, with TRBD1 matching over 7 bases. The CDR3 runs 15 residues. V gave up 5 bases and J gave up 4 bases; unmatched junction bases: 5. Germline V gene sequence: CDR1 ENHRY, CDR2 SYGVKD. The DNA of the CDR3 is TGTGCCATCAGTTTACAGGGGAGGTATAATTCACCCCTCCACTTT. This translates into CAISLQGRYNSPLHF.

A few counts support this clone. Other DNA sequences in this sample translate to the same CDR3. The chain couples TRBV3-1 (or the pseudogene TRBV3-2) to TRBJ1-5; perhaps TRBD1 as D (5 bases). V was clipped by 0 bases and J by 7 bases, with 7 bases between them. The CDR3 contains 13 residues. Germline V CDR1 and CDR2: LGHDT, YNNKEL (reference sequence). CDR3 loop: CASSQDRGQPQHF. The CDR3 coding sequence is TGTGCCAGCAGCCAAGATAGGGGACAGCCCCAGCATTTT.

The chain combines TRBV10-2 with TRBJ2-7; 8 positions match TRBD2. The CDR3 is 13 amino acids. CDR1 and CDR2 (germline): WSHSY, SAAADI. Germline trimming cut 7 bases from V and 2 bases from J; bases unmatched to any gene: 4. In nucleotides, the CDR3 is TGCGCCAGCACCAGCGGGGGAGCCTACGAGCAGTACTTC. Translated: CASTSGGAYEQYF.